Presented here are 8 T cell receptor beta chains from one specimen sequenced in a study of beta chain features in type 1 diabetes. Expressed TCRB transcripts were sequenced because the entire RNA isolate underwent reverse transcription. The table came from immunoSEQ multiplex PCR; TCRdb's copy has only in-frame clones and leaves some out. The table has 300,000 to 450,000 clones, roughly 13% seen once. Sequenced material: naive CD4+ T cells from blood. All receptors derive from a man aged 18 to 29 in good health.

The CDR3, as DNA: TGCGCCAGCACCCCCGATCCCGACGTTCTAGCGGGAGTCGGCAATGAGCAGTTCTTC. It specifies CASTPDPDVLAGVGNEQFF. The gene calls are TRBV4-3 and TRBJ2-1; 10 positions match TRBD2. The junction had 21 bases not matched to a gene; V was cut back by 7 bases and J by 6 bases. Germline V gene sequence: CDR1 LGHNA, CDR2 YSLEER. The CDR3 spans 19 residues.

This rearrangement joins TRBV9 to TRBJ2-3, with 7 nucleotides matching TRBD1. This CDR3 contains 16 residues. Per germline, CDR1 SGDLS and CDR2 YYNGEE. V shed 4 bases and J 0 bases; nucleotides not matched to a gene: 8. The DNA for the CDR3 is TGTGCCAGCAGCACCCGACAGGGTTGGAGCACAGATACGCAGTATTTT. It encodes CASSTRQGWSTDTQYF.

This clone was seen only a few times. The chain uses TRBV7-9 and TRBJ1-1; D is ambiguous. This CDR3 has 14 amino acids. Between the trimmed V and J ends, which lost 1 base and 2 bases, there was a span of 8 bases. Germline lookup yields CDR1 SEHNR and CDR2 FQNEAQ (reference sequence). CDR3 nucleotides: TGTGCCAGCAGCTTAGGGGAGGTAAACACTGAAGCTTTCTTT. It is translated as CASSLGEVNTEAFF.

The rearrangement joins TRBV5-4 to TRBJ2-7, with 9 bases that match TRBD1. The CDR3 runs to 14 residues. Trimming cost V 4 bases and J 1 base; bases outside gene matches: 3. Germline-derived CDR1 and CDR2 are SGHNT and YYREEE (reference sequence). CDR3 bases: TGTGCCAGCAGCATGGACAGGGGTTCCTACGAGCAGTACTTC. Amino acid sequence: CASSMDRGSYEQYF. Full variable domain (outside the CDR3, taken from reference TRBV5-4 and TRBJ2-7): ETGVTQSPTHLIKTRGQQVTLRCSSQSGHNTVSWYQQALGQGPQFIFQYYREEENGRGNFPPRFSGLQFPNYSSELNVNALELDDSALYLCASSMDRGSYEQYFGPGTRLTVT.

This clone showed up just a few times. The chain carries TRBV28 and TRBJ2-7, with D perhaps TRBD2 (6 bases). From germline, CDR1 is MDHEN and CDR2 SYDVKM. The CDR3 is 14 amino acids. V lost 5 bases to trimming and J lost 0 bases, with 11 bases between them. This CDR3 reads CASSVLGSSYEQYF. In nucleotides, the CDR3 is TGTGCCAGCAGTGTGCTCGGGAGCTCCTACGAGCAGTACTTC.

The CDR3 spells CASSLGYKRGMNTEAFF. The CDR3 DNA is TGTGCCAGCAGCTTAGGGTATAAGAGAGGGATGAACACTGAAGCTTTCTTT. The V call is TRBV11-2, the J call TRBJ1-1, with D uncertain. Germline CDR1 reads SGHAT; CDR2 reads FQNNGV. This CDR3 is 17 amino acids long. The V end was cut by 1 base, the J end by 0 bases, with 15 bases between. Full variable domain (outside the CDR3, taken from reference TRBV11-2 and TRBJ1-1): EAGVAQSPRYKIIEKRQSVAFWCNPISGHATLYWYQQILGQGPKLLIQFQNNGVVDDSQLPKDRFSAERLKGVDSTLKIQPAKLEDSAVYLCASSLGYKRGMNTEAFFGQGTRLTVV.

This clone was found a few times. The rearrangement joins TRBV5-6 to TRBJ1-2, with D perhaps TRBD1 (6 bases). The CDR3 spans 12 residues. The germline CDR1 and CDR2 sequences are SGHDT and YYEEEE. The ends were cut back, 0 bases at V and 10 bases at J, with 10 bases in the middle. CDR3 residues: CASSLGRGIYTF. The CDR3 DNA is TGTGCCAGCAGCTTGGGCAGGGGTATCTACACCTTC.

This clone was seen a handful of times. V gene TRBV28 combines with J gene TRBJ2-7, with D perhaps TRBD1 (7 bases). With 2 bases removed from V and 3 bases from J, the gap between germline ends came to 8 bases. The CDR3 consists of 13 residues. CDR1 and CDR2 from the germline V gene are MDHEN and SYDVKM. The CDR3 sequence: CASSLQGGYEQYF. As DNA, the CDR3 is TGTGCCAGCAGTTTACAGGGGGGCTACGAGCAGTACTTC. The whole variable domain, filled in from reference TRBV28 and TRBJ2-7, reads DVKVTQSSRYLVKRTGEKVFLECVQDMDHENMFWYRQDPGLGLRLIYFSYDVKMKEKGDIPEGYSVSREKKERFSLILESASTNQTSMYLCASSLQGGYEQYFGPGTRLTVT.